The 9 T cell receptor beta chains below all came from one sample that was sequenced in a study of cytomegalovirus exposure and HLA in healthy donors. The method was immunoSEQ multiplex PCR; TCRdb's version includes in-frame clones alone and lacks a portion of them. This table holds 150,000 or so clones, roughly 87% found once. The sample taken for sequencing was PBMCs. The receptors originated from a woman between 18 and 29 years old in good health and CMV-seropositive.

J is TRBJ1-3 and V is TRBV7-8; TRBD1 is a possible D gene (6 bases). The CDR3 contains 14 residues. CDR1 is SGHVS, CDR2 FQNEAQ, per germline. V dropped 6 bases and J dropped 1 base, with 10 bases sitting between them. In nucleotides, the CDR3 is TGTGCCAGCAGGCCTACAGGGTCTGGAAACACCATATATTTT. It encodes CASRPTGSGNTIYF.

This chain connects TRBV7-6 to TRBJ1-1; D is possibly TRBD1 (5 bases). Trimming removed 5 bases from V and 1 base from J, with 8 bases in between. The germline CDR1 and CDR2 sequences are SGHVS and FNYEAQ. The CDR3 is made up of 13 amino acids. CDR3 residues: CASSPGGNTEAFF. Here the CDR3 DNA reads TGTGCCAGCAGCCCGGGGGGGAACACTGAAGCTTTCTTT.

The genes are TRBV25-1 and TRBJ1-5; D perhaps matches TRBD1 (5 bases). Germline CDR1 MGHDK, CDR2 SYGVNS. The length of the CDR3 is 17 residues. V shed 3 bases and J shed 2 bases, with 17 bases lying between them. The CDR3 loop is CASSDPPPTGGNQPQHF. CDR3 nucleotides: TGTGCCAGCAGTGATCCTCCGCCCACAGGAGGCAATCAGCCCCAGCATTTT. The variable domain in full, completed from reference TRBV25-1 and TRBJ1-5, reads EADIYQTPRYLVIGTGKKITLECSQTMGHDKMYWYQQDPGMELHLIHYSYGVNSTEKGDLSSESTVSRIRTEHFPLTLESARPSHTSQYLCASSDPPPTGGNQPQHFGDGTRLSIL.

V is TRBV18 and J is TRBJ1-3, with D perhaps TRBD1 (6 bases). V lost 3 bases to trimming and J lost 4 bases, with 10 bases between them. The V gene's germline CDR1 is KGHSH and CDR2 LQKENI. The length of the CDR3 is 14 residues. Here the CDR3 reads CASSPQGIGNTIYF. CDR3 sequence (DNA): TGTGCCAGCTCACCCCAGGGGATCGGAAACACCATATATTTT.

The chain uses TRBV7-8 and TRBJ2-3; D is possibly TRBD1 (6 bases). From germline, CDR1 is SGHVS and CDR2 FQNEAQ. The ends were cut back, 1 base at V and 6 bases at J, with 17 bases in the middle. The CDR3 is 16 amino acids. The CDR3 is CASSLGLGAQTDTQYF. The CDR3 bases are TGTGCCAGCAGCTTAGGTCTGGGGGCCCAGACGGATACGCAGTATTTT.

This clone was seen once. The rearrangement links TRBV19 to TRBJ2-4; 7 bases are shared with TRBD2. V lost 3 bases to trimming and J lost 8 bases; unmatched junction nucleotides: 4. Germline V gene sequence: CDR1 LNHDA, CDR2 SQIVND (reference sequence). The CDR3 is 13 amino acids. CDR3 residues: CASSIGAGDIQYF. The CDR3 DNA reads TGTGCCAGTAGTATCGGGGCGGGGGACATTCAGTACTTC.

The chain uses TRBV6-5 and TRBJ2-4; weak D call: TRBD1 (6 bases). V dropped 7 bases and J dropped 6 bases, with 13 bases sitting between them. This CDR3 region has 13 residues. The germline CDR1 and CDR2 sequences are MNHEY and SVGAGI. The CDR3 nucleotides are TGTGCCAGCAATGGGGGCTGGGGAAACATTCAGTACTTC. It translates to CASNGGWGNIQYF.

The V and J genes are TRBV4-2 and TRBJ1-1; no definite D call. Between the trimmed V and J ends, which lost 2 bases and 8 bases, there was a span of 15 bases. Germline CDR1 and CDR2: LGHNA and YNFKEQ. The CDR3 totals 14 residues. The CDR3 loop is CASSQTSLEAEAFF. DNA of the CDR3: TGTGCCAGCAGCCAAACCTCTTTGGAGGCAGAAGCTTTCTTT.

This rearrangement joins TRBV7-9 to TRBJ2-5, with D perhaps TRBD2 (5 bases). The CDR3 is 16 amino acids. Trimming took 1 base from V and 2 from J, leaving 14 bases between them. Germline V gene data show CDR1 as SEHNR and CDR2 as FQNEAQ (reference sequence). The CDR3 nucleotides are TGTGCCAGCAGCTTAGACCCACGAGGGCCTCAAGAGACCCAGTACTTC. Amino acid sequence: CASSLDPRGPQETQYF.